These 19 T cell receptor beta chains originate from one sample sequenced in a study of T-cell reconstitution after alpha-beta-depleted transplantation in children (dated by TCRdb to 2016 to 2017). To prepare the library, PCR was applied. Sequencing took place on an Illumina HiSeq 2500. TCR library preparation used molecular barcoding, with unique molecular identifiers applied to normalize quantification of the TCRbeta repertoire. TCRdb applied fastp at Q25 and MiXCR to the public reads, then kept only in-frame beta chains. Identical CDR3 proteins give one entry, which carries the most common genes and DNA. The sample data list around 360,000 distinct CDR3 sequences, and approximately 10% of these were observed just once. Of the sample, more than 2% is held by the ten largest clones. The sample here was PBMCs from the stem cell graft donor, taken from the stem cell graft. The receptor source for this set is a human donor who donated a stem cell graft to a child with acute lymphoblastic leukemia.

As for this clonotype: A read error is possible here, since a much larger clone lies one base away. This chain connects TRBV4-3 to TRBJ2-1; D gene unclear. CDR1 is LGHNA and CDR2 is YSLEER in the germline V gene. The CDR3 length is 15 residues. CDR3 in DNA: TGCGCCAGCACCCAAGATACTGCGGCATACAATGAGCAGTTCTTC. Its protein is CASTQDTAAYNEQFF.

The rearrangement links TRBV7-6 to TRBJ2-7; 7 bases match TRBD1. The CDR3 runs 15 residues. Germline-derived CDR1 and CDR2 are SGHVS and FNYEAQ. J gave up 3 bases and V 5 bases, and 10 bases lay outside the gene matches. The CDR3 loop reads CASSDSRDSIYEQYF. CDR3 DNA: TGTGCCAGCAGCGACAGCCGGGACAGCATCTACGAGCAGTACTTC.

This clonotype was observed a few times. The chain carries TRBV3-1 and TRBJ2-3; 9 bases map to TRBD2. Germline trimming cut 3 bases from V and 3 bases from J; bases unmatched to any gene: 4. CDR3 size: 15 residues. Germline values: CDR1 LGHDT, CDR2 YNNKEL (reference sequence). The CDR3 loop is CASSQTSGWTDTQYF. The CDR3 bases are TGTGCCAGCAGCCAGACTAGCGGCTGGACAGATACGCAGTATTTT.

This clonotype has just a few counts. The rearrangement uses TRBV20-1 and TRBJ2-2, with TRBD1 matching over 8 bases. The germline V gene encodes CDR1 DFQATT and CDR2 SNEGSKA (reference sequence). With 4 bases clipped from V and 6 bases from J, the junction kept 7 bases outside the gene matches. The CDR3 runs 14 residues. Here the CDR3 reads CSATRTGRAGELFF. CDR3 bases: TGCAGTGCTACGCGGACAGGGCGGGCCGGGGAGCTGTTTTTT.

The genes are TRBV20-1 and TRBJ2-2; 10 nucleotides align to TRBD2. J gave up 8 bases and V 2 bases, and 11 bases lay outside the gene matches. Germline-derived CDR1 and CDR2 are DFQATT and SNEGSKA (reference sequence). The CDR3 is 16 amino acids. The CDR3 loop reads CSARPSGTSVGGELFF. CDR3 DNA sequence: TGCAGTGCTAGACCCTCCGGGACTAGCGTTGGAGGGGAGCTGTTTTTT.

A few counts support this clonotype. V is TRBV27 and J is TRBJ1-5; 8 positions agree with TRBD1. J was trimmed by 7 bases and V by 8 bases; bases with no gene match: 7. Germline values: CDR1 MNHEY, CDR2 SMNVEV (reference sequence). The CDR3 is 13 residues long. Written as DNA, the CDR3 is TGTGCCAGCTCGGACAGGGCAACCCAGCCCCAGCATTTT. Its translation: CASSDRATQPQHF.

The V gene is TRBV15, the J gene TRBJ2-7; TRBD1 matches 7 bases. The CDR3 runs to 16 residues. The V gene's germline CDR1 is LNHNV and CDR2 YYDKDF (reference sequence). The V gene end was trimmed by 3 bases and the J gene end by 5 bases; junction bases not matched to a gene: 13. In DNA form, the CDR3 reads TGTGCCACCAGCAGGAGAGCCGGACAGGTCCTGGACGAGCAGTACTTC. Its protein is CATSRRAGQVLDEQYF.

A note on this clonotype: Given a much more abundant clone one base away, this may be a read error. The rearrangement links TRBV5-6 to TRBJ2-2; maybe TRBD2 (5 bases). Germline loops: CDR1 SGHDT, CDR2 YYEEEE. V gave up 3 bases and J gave up 4 bases, with 16 bases separating them. There are 16 residues in the CDR3. The CDR3 DNA follows: TGTGCCAGCAGCTCTCCTATCCTTCGGGGCACCGGGGAGCTGTTTTTT. Amino acid sequence: CASSSPILRGTGELFF.

This clonotype was found a few times. This sequence joins TRBV4-3 and TRBJ2-1, with D perhaps matching TRBD1 (6 bases). The CDR3 extends over 16 amino acids. Germline V gene lookup returns CDR1 LGHNA and CDR2 YSLEER. The V end lost 0 bases, the J end lost 6 bases, and 15 bases lay between the germline ends. CDR3 in DNA: TGCGCCAGCAGCCAAGACCACAGGGTTACACTCAATGAGCAGTTCTTC. The encoded protein is CASSQDHRVTLNEQFF.

This clonotype showed up just a few times. The chain employs TRBV15 and TRBJ2-3; the match to TRBD2 covers 8 bases. The CDR3 totals 17 residues. Germline V CDR1 and CDR2: LNHNV, YYDKDF (reference sequence). V shed 1 base and J 1 base; nucleotides not matched to a gene: 7. The CDR3 DNA reads as TGTGCCACCAGCAGAGCCCGGACTAGCCGAGGCACAGATACGCAGTATTTT. Its protein is CATSRARTSRGTDTQYF.

This chain connects TRBV7-2 to TRBJ2-7; 7 bases agree with TRBD2. CDR3 size: 13 residues. V trimming: 2 bases; J trimming: 13 bases; junction bases outside the gene matches: 11. Germline V lookup: CDR1 SGHTA, CDR2 FQGNSA. The CDR3 loop reads CASSLFEAGDFYF. The CDR3, as DNA: TGTGCCAGCAGCTTATTCGAGGCGGGAGATTTTTACTTC.

This clonotype was counted at least ten times. This sequence joins TRBV20-1 and TRBJ2-1; D not certain. Germline CDR1 DFQATT, CDR2 SNEGSKA (reference sequence). The CDR3 has 12 amino acids. Deletions cut 3 bases from V and 10 bases from J, with 13 bases between. The CDR3 is CSASLGSHEQFF. The CDR3 DNA follows: TGCAGTGCTAGCCTGGGATCTCACGAGCAGTTCTTC.

This clonotype was observed at least ten times. The chain combines TRBV6-2 or TRBV6-3 with TRBJ2-7; perhaps TRBD2 as D (5 bases). The CDR3 covers 13 residues. V lost 2 bases and J lost 6, with 11 bases in between. The V gene's germline CDR1 is MNHEY and CDR2 SVGEGT. CDR3 coding DNA: TGTGCCAGCAGTTACGAGGGCAGGACCGAGCAGTACTTC. The encoded protein is CASSYEGRTEQYF.

The rearrangement joins TRBV27 to TRBJ2-3, with 9 bases lining up with TRBD1. The CDR3 extends over 16 amino acids. With V trimmed by 3 bases and J by 4 bases, 8 bases remained unmatched. From germline, CDR1 is MNHEY and CDR2 SMNVEV (reference sequence). The CDR3 loop reads CASSFYRGQRADTQYF. CDR3 nucleotide sequence: TGTGCCAGCAGTTTCTACAGGGGGCAACGAGCAGATACGCAGTATTTT.

This clonotype has ten or more counts. The J gene is TRBJ2-1, the V gene TRBV7-3, with 10 nucleotides matching TRBD2. Germline assignment: CDR1 SGHTA and CDR2 FQGTGA. This CDR3 contains 15 residues. The J segment lost 10 bases and the V segment lost 5 bases, leaving 11 bases of the junction unmatched. CDR3 region: CASSRASGSGYEQFF. The CDR3 coding sequence is TGTGCCAGCAGCCGAGCTAGCGGGAGTGGTTACGAGCAGTTCTTC. Full variable domain (remainder filled in from reference TRBV7-3 and TRBJ2-1): GAGVSQTPSNKVTEKGKYVELRCDPISGHTALYWYRQSLGQGPEFLIYFQGTGAADDSGLPNDRFFAVRPEGSVSTLKIQRTERGDSAVYLCASSRASGSGYEQFFGPGTRLTVL.

This clonotype has more than one count but fewer than ten. The V call is TRBV4-3, the J call TRBJ2-1; 7 bases are a match to TRBD2. Germline V gene sequence: CDR1 LGHNA, CDR2 YSLEER. The V and J ends lost 0 bases and 7 bases, in that order; junction bases with no gene match: 21. This CDR3 has 20 amino acids. In DNA form, the CDR3 reads TGCGCCAGCAGCCAAGAGTCGGCCCTAGGAGCGGGGAGGGCCGCAAATGAGCAGTTCTTC. It codes for CASSQESALGAGRAANEQFF.

The chain combines TRBV29-1 with TRBJ2-7; TRBD1 matches 12 bases. The germline V gene encodes CDR1 SQVTM and CDR2 ANQGSEA. This CDR3 has 13 residues. V gave up 6 bases and J gave up 4 bases; unmatched junction bases: 4. The CDR3 sequence is CSVGQGAGYEQYF. The CDR3 coding sequence is TGCAGCGTGGGACAGGGGGCTGGGTACGAGCAGTACTTC.

This clonotype was counted only a few times. Written as DNA, the CDR3 is TGTGCCAGCAGTTTATCAGGGGAGGGGGGTTCCTATAATTCACCCCTCCACTTT. This gives the protein CASSLSGEGGSYNSPLHF. The rearrangement joins TRBV27 to TRBJ1-6; D is perhaps TRBD1 (6 bases). Looked up from germline, CDR1 is MNHEY and CDR2 is SMNVEV (reference sequence). V shed 0 bases and J shed 1 base, with 13 bases lying between them. This CDR3 spans 18 amino acids.

The CDR3 DNA sequence: TGCGCCAGCAGCTTGGCCATTTCAGGGCATGAGCAGTTCTTC. Its translation is CASSLAISGHEQFF. V usage is TRBV5-1 and J usage is TRBJ2-1; D possibly corresponds to TRBD1 (5 bases). Trimming removed 0 bases at V and 8 bases at J, with 12 bases between. From germline, CDR1 is SGHRS and CDR2 YFSETQ. The CDR3 loop spans 14 amino acids.